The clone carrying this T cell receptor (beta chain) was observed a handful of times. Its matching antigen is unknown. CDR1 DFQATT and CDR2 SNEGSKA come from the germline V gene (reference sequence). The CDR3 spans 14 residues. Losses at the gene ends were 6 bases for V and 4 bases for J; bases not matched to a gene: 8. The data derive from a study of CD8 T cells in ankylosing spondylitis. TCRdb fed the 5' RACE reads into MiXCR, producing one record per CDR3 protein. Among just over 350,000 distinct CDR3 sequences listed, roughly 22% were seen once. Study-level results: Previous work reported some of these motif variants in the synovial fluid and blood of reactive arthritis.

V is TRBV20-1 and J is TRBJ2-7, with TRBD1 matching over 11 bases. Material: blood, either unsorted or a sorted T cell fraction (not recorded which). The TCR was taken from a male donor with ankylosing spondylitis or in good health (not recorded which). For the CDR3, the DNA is TGCAGTGCGACCCGGGACAGGGGGGGTTACGAGCAGTACTTC. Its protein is CSATRDRGGYEQYF.